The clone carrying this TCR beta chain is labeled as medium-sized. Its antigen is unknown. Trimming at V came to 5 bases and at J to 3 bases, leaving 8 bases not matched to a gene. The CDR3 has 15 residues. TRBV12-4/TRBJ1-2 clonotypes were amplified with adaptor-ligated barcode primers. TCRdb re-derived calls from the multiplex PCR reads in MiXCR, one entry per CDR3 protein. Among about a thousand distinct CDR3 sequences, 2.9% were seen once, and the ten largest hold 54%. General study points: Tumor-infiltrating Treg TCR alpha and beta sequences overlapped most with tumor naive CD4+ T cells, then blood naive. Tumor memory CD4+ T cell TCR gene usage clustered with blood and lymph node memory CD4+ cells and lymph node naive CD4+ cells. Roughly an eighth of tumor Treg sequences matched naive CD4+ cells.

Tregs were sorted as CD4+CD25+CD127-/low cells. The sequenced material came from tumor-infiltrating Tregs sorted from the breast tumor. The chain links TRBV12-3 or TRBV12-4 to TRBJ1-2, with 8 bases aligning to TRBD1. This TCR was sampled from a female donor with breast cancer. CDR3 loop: CASSAPDRADYGYTF. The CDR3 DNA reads TGTGCCAGCAGTGCCCCGGACAGGGCGGACTATGGCTACACCTTC.